These 11 T cell receptor beta chains share one sample of origin, sequenced in a study of T-cell reconstitution after alpha-beta-depleted transplantation in children. The TCRbeta library was prepared with unique molecular identifiers. Each CDR3 protein gets one entry after TCRdb re-called the PCR reads with MiXCR. This sample carries about 610,000 distinct CDR3 sequences, 27% of them seen once, and the ten largest clones take less than 40%. Source: PBMCs, taken before TCRalphabeta/CD19-depleted stem cell transplant. The receptors derive from a boy under three years old with Wiskott-Aldrich syndrome, due to receive a stem cell transplant.

This clonotype has only a few counts. This chain links TRBV5-1 with TRBJ2-4; TRBD2 is a possible D gene (5 bases). Germline values: CDR1 SGHRS, CDR2 YFSETQ. CDR3 size: 19 residues. V dropped 4 bases and J dropped 0 bases, with 23 bases sitting between them. CDR3 sequence: CASSTRTGSYTLAKNIQYF. The CDR3 DNA follows: TGCGCCAGCAGCACTCGGACGGGAAGTTACACTTTAGCCAAAAACATTCAGTACTTC.

The chain is built from TRBV7-9 and TRBJ2-1; 7 bases are a match to TRBD1. The germline gives CDR1 SEHNR, CDR2 FQNEAQ (reference sequence). V lost 1 base and J lost 9; bases outside the gene matches: 6. This CDR3 is 14 amino acids long. CDR3 amino acids: CASSLGIGGFEQFF. In nucleotides, the CDR3 is TGTGCCAGCAGCTTAGGGATAGGGGGCTTTGAGCAGTTCTTC.

This clonotype was found a few times. The chain recombines TRBV4-2 with TRBJ2-1; 8 bases are shared with TRBD2. Looked up from germline, CDR1 is LGHNA and CDR2 is YNFKEQ. V gave up 4 bases and J gave up 3 bases; unmatched junction bases: 8. The CDR3 contains 16 residues. CDR3 residues: CASSPRSLAGYNEQFF. The CDR3 DNA sequence: TGTGCCAGCAGCCCCCGTTCCCTAGCGGGCTACAATGAGCAGTTCTTC.

The chain links TRBV5-1 to TRBJ2-2; D is possibly TRBD2 (6 bases). Germline V gene lookup returns CDR1 SGHRS and CDR2 YFSETQ. Trimming pared 4 bases from V and 1 base from J, leaving 8 bases between. The CDR3 is made up of 14 amino acids. The CDR3 DNA reads as TGCGCCAGCAGCGGAGCGGGGAACACCGGGGAGCTGTTTTTT. Translating it yields CASSGAGNTGELFF.

CDR3 DNA sequence: TGCGCCAGCAGTCCGGGACTTATTACGCCAGATGAGCAGTTCTTC. Translating it yields CASSPGLITPDEQFF. The rearrangement uses TRBV5-1 and TRBJ2-1; possibly TRBD2 for D (6 bases). The length of the CDR3 is 15 residues. From germline, CDR1 is SGHRS and CDR2 YFSETQ. Trimming took off 5 bases at V and 8 bases at J, with 20 bases between the two ends.

The J gene is TRBJ2-5, the V gene TRBV5-1; 7 bases map to TRBD2. The CDR3 is 16 amino acids. Unmatched junction bases numbered 8, after V lost 2 bases and J lost 1 base. Germline V gene lookup returns CDR1 SGHRS and CDR2 YFSETQ. CDR3 sequence reads: CASSLRASGIQETQYF. The DNA of the CDR3 is TGCGCCAGCAGCTTACGGGCTAGCGGAATCCAAGAGACCCAGTACTTC.

CDR3 amino acids: CATSPGTTSYEQYF. CDR3 DNA: TGTGCCACCAGTCCCGGGACAACCTCCTACGAGCAGTACTTC. V usage is TRBV24-1 and J usage is TRBJ2-7; D perhaps matches TRBD1 (6 bases). CDR1 is KGHDR and CDR2 is SFDVKD in the germline V gene. The CDR3 consists of 14 residues. V lost 6 bases to trimming and J lost 0 bases, with 11 bases between them.

V gene TRBV5-1 combines with J gene TRBJ2-2; 11 bases are shared with TRBD2. Germline-derived CDR1 and CDR2 are SGHRS and YFSETQ. CDR3 length: 17 residues. After removal of 1 base from V and 4 bases from J, the junction contained 6 bases not matched to a gene. CDR3 protein: CASSLYSGRAVTGELFF. The CDR3 nucleotides read TGCGCCAGCAGCTTGTATAGCGGGAGGGCCGTCACCGGGGAGCTGTTTTTT.

This chain uses TRBV2 with TRBJ2-7; D may be TRBD2 (6 bases). Trimming pared 4 bases from V and 6 bases from J, leaving 13 bases between. This CDR3 comprises 13 residues. Germline values: CDR1 SNHLY, CDR2 FYNNEI. The CDR3 DNA follows: TGTGCCAGCAGTGTCCAGCAGGAGGGCGAGCAGTACTTC. Translation gives CASSVQQEGEQYF.

The CDR3 sequence: CASSYSDGLGEQYF. The DNA for the CDR3 is TGTGCCAGCAGTTACTCGGACGGGCTCGGGGAGCAGTACTTC. The gene calls are TRBV6-5 and TRBJ2-7; D is ambiguous. This CDR3 contains 14 residues. Trimming left V 0 bases short and J 7 bases short, with 13 bases between. The V gene's germline CDR1 is MNHEY and CDR2 SVGAGI.

This sequence joins TRBV20-1 and TRBJ1-5, with D tentatively TRBD1 (5 bases). The V end lost 2 bases, the J end lost 6 bases, and 14 bases lay between the germline ends. The CDR3 sequence is 14 residues long. Germline V gene data show CDR1 as DFQATT and CDR2 as SNEGSKA (reference sequence). Here the CDR3 reads CSARRLGRGQPQHF. The CDR3 nucleotides are TGCAGTGCTAGACGGCTAGGGAGGGGTCAGCCCCAGCATTTT.